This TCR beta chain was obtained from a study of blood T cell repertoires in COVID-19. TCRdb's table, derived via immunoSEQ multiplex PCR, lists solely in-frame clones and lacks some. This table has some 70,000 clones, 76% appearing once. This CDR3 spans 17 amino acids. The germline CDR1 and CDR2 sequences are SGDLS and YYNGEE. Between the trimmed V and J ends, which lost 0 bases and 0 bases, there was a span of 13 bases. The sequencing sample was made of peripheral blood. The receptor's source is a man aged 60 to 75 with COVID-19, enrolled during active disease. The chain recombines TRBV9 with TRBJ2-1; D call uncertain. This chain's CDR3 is CASSVGSRSSSYNEQFF. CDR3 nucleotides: TGTGCCAGCAGCGTAGGGAGCCGTTCGAGCTCCTACAATGAGCAGTTCTTC.